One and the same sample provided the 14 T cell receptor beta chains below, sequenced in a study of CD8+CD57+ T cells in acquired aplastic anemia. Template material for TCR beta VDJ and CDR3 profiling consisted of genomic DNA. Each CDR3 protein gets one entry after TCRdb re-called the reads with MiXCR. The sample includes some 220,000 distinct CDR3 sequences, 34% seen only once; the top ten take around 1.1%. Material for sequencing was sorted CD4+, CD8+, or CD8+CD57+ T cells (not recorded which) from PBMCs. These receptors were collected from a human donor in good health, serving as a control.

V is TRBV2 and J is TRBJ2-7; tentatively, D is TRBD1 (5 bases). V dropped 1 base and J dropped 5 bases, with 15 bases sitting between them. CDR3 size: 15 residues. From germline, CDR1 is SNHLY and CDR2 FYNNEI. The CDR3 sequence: CASSEGRLGANEQYF. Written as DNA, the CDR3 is TGTGCCAGCAGTGAAGGGAGACTTGGGGCCAACGAGCAGTACTTC.

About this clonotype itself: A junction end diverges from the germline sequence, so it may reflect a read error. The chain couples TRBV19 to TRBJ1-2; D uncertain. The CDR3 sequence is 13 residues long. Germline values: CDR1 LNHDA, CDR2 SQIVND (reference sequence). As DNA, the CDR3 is TGTGCCGGTAGTACGGCAGGTGACTATGGCTACACCTTC. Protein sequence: CAGSTAGDYGYTF.

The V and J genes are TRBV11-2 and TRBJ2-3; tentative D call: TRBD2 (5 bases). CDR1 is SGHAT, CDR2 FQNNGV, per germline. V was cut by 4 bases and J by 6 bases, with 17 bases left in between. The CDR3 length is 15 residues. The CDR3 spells CASSSTLEGDDTQYF. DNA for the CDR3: TGTGCCAGCAGCTCTACACTAGAAGGTGATGATACGCAGTATTTT.

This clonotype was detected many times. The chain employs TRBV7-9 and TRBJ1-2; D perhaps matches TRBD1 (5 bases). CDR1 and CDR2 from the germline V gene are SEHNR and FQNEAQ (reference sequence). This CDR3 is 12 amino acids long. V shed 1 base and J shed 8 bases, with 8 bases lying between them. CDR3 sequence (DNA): TGTGCCAGCAGCTTAGAGGGGAACGGCTACACCTTC. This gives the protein CASSLEGNGYTF.

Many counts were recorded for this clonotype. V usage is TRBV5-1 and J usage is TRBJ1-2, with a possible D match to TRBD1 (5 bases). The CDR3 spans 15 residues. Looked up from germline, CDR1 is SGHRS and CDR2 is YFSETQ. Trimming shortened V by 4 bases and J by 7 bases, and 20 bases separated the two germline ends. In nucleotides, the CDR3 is TGCGCCAGCAGCCCCGGACGGGGAGGGGTCTCTGGCTACACCTTC. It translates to CASSPGRGGVSGYTF.

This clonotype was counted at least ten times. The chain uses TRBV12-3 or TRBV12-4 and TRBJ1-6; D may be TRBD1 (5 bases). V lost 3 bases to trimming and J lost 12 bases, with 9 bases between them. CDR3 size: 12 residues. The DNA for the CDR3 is TGTGCCAGCAGTTTTCCGGGGGGACCCCTCCACTTT. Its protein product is CASSFPGGPLHF.

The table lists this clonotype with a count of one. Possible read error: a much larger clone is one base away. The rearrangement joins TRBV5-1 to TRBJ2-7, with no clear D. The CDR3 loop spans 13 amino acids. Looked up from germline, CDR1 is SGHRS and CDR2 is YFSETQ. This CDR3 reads CASSFGTHYERYF. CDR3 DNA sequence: TGCGCCAGCAGCTTCGGCACACATTACGAGCGGTACTTC.

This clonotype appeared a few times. CDR3 protein: CASSVRSSGDYNEQFF. The CDR3 nucleotides read TGTGCCAGCAGCGTAAGGAGCAGCGGGGACTACAATGAGCAGTTCTTC. The V and J genes are TRBV9 and TRBJ2-1, with 7 bases that match TRBD2. Trimming cost V 1 base and J 3 bases; bases outside gene matches: 7. This CDR3 has 16 amino acids. Germline V gene lookup returns CDR1 SGDLS and CDR2 YYNGEE. Full variable domain (remainder filled in from reference TRBV9 and TRBJ2-1): DSGVTQTPKHLITATGQRVTLRCSPRSGDLSVYWYQQSLDQGLQFLIQYYNGEERAKGNILERFSAQQFPDLHSELNLSSLELGDSALYFCASSVRSSGDYNEQFFGPGTRLTVL.

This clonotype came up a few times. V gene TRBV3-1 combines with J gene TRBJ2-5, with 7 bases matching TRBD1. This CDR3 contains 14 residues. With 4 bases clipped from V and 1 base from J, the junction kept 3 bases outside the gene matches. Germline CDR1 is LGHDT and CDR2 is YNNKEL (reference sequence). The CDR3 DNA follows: TGTGCCAGCAGCCGTTCAGGGGGCCAAGAGACCCAGTACTTC. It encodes CASSRSGGQETQYF.

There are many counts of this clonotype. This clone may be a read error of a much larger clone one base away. The CDR3: CASTLNTEAFF. In nucleotides, the CDR3 is TGTGCCAGCACATTGAACACTGAAGCTTTCTTT. This rearrangement joins TRBV6-1 to TRBJ1-1; D is ambiguous. There are 11 residues in the CDR3. Looked up from germline, CDR1 is MNHNS and CDR2 is SASEGT. Between the trimmed V and J ends, which lost 7 bases and 0 bases, there was a span of 3 bases.

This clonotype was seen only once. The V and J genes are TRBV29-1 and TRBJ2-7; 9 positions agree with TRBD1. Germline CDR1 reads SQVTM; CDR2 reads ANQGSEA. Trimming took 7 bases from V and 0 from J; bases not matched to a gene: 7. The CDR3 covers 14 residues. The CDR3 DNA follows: TGCAGCGCCCGTCCGGGACAGGGCTCCTACGAGCAGTACTTC. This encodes CSARPGQGSYEQYF.

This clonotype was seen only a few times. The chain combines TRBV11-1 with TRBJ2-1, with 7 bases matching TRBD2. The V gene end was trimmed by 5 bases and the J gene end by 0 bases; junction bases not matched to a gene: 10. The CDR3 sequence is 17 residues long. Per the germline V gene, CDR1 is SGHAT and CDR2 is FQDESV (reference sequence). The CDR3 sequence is CASSPRPRGGSYNEQFF. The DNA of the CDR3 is TGTGCCAGCAGCCCACGACCGCGCGGGGGCTCCTACAATGAGCAGTTCTTC.

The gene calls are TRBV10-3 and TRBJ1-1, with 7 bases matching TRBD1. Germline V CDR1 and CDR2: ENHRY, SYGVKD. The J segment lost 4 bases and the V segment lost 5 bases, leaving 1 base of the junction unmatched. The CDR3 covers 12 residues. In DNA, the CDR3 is TGTGCCATCAGTAGGACAGGCACTGAAGCTTTCTTT. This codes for CAISRTGTEAFF.

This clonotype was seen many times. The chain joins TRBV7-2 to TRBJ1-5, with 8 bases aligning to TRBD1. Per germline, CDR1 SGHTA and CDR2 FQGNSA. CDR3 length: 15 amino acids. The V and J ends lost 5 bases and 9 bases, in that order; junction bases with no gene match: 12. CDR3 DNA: TGTGCCAGCAGCCGGACAGGGATTGGAGGAGGGCCCCAGCATTTT. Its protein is CASSRTGIGGGPQHF.